Sequencing of this T cell receptor beta chain was carried out in a study of blood T cells in healthy people across ages. The V end was cut by 3 bases, the J end by 0 bases, with 9 bases between. The CDR3 length is 14 residues. The germline V gene has CDR1 DFQATT and CDR2 SNEGSKA (reference sequence). Alongside a J-beta primer mix, a sample-barcoded 5' primer served in a second PCR lasting 7 to 11 cycles. TCRdb reprocessed the 5' RACE reads via MiXCR and lists one record per CDR3 protein. The repertoire has over 600,000 distinct CDR3 sequences, around 50% of them found once; the top ten carry approximately 24%.

The sequence derives from a man in his forties in good health. This chain joins TRBV20-1 and TRBJ2-1, with a weak D call TRBD1 (5 bases). Sequencing used blood. The CDR3 nucleotides read TGCAGTGCTAGTCGCCAGGGCTCCTACAATGAGCAGTTCTTC. It encodes CSASRQGSYNEQFF.